This TCR beta chain emerged from a study of T cell repertoires in cytomegalovirus infection. On the study more broadly: Carrying CMV and the relevant HLA type showed in public TCR beta signatures.

MiXCR was run by TCRdb on the reads, yielding one entry per CDR3 protein. The sample has hundreds of thousands of distinct CDR3 sequences; more than 20% are singletons. This TCR came from a human donor in good health (CMV status not recorded). Some clones in this sample may be carry-over from other donors' samples. Sequencing was done on a sample of CD8+ T cells from PBMCs.

The CDR3 DNA follows: TGTGCCACCAGCTCGGAGGCGGCCGGGACTTACCAAGAGACCCAGTACTTC. This codes for CATSSEAAGTYQETQYF. The gene calls are TRBV15 and TRBJ2-5, with a weak D call TRBD2 (6 bases). This CDR3 comprises 17 residues. Trimming removed 5 bases from V and 0 bases from J, with 19 bases in between. CDR1 and CDR2 from the germline V gene are LNHNV and YYDKDF (reference sequence).